This TCR beta chain was recorded in a study of shared T cell receptors in the human thymus (dated by TCRdb to the early 2020s). Some background on the complete study: The study examined how self-reactive, shared T-cell receptor alpha chains are generated in the human thymus.

The trim is 0 bases for V and 0 bases for J, with a gap of 18 bases between the germline ends. Inclusive of the bounding cysteine and phenylalanine, the CDR3 is 19 residues long. The sequence is cut down to CDR3 DNA, 57 bases in frame from base 1. In the germline V gene (reference sequence), CDR1 corresponds to LNHNV and CDR2 to YYDKDF. Library preparation used the immunoSEQ multiplex PCR assay. Not all clones reach the TCRdb copy of this immuneACCESS table, which keeps in-frame sequences only. Checked studies attribute under half of the gap to unresolved V genes and leave the rest unexplained. Recorded for this sample are hundreds of thousands of clones; 87% of them occurred a single time. About 0.0094% of the sample is in the top ten clones. Worth noting for this clone: Its antigen has not been determined. Base qualities were left out, and no much larger clone turns up one base away.

These records were also assigned to another study, of human thymus T cells. As the second paper documents: Immunologically healthy infants undergoing open corrective cardiac surgery for congenital heart defects in Finland were used as donors. The thymus tissue came from surgical resects taken out during corrective cardiac surgery. Biased V and J gene segment usage appeared to be present in both thymic and peripheral blood repertoires. According to the related research, thymic TCR repertoires were highly overlapping among unrelated individuals. The study used under 10 infant thymus samples plus four related peripheral blood samples to characterize TCR alpha and beta repertoires. The infant donors were roughly 7 to 244 days old, and the cohort included over five males and a couple of females. Thymocytes were freed from the tissue by mechanical means and kept at -70 degrees C as pellets of roughly 8.5-31 million cells. A QIAsymphony instrument was used to extract genomic DNA from the frozen cell pellets. The immunoSEQ multiplex PCR assay was used to amplify the TCRB and TCRAD loci from a standardized quantity of quality-controlled genomic DNA. Amplicons spanned the V(D)J region at a length sufficient to cover the CDR3 and identify V and J genes. Through the commercial immunoSEQ service, the amplicons were sequenced on an Illumina platform. Primer bias and sequencing errors were corrected using previously described methods, and TCRAD and TCRB definitions followed the IMGT database. Analysis of the repertoires was done with immunoSEQ Analyzer 3.0 and VDJTools and included basic statistics, V/J segment usage, diversity estimates, rarefaction and pairwise overlap. To estimate diversity, the Chao1, ChaoE, Efron-Thisted, Shannon and inverse Simpson indices were applied, and diversity was also estimated on datasets down-sampled to the smallest sample. Repertoire overlap was determined by strict matching of CDR3 nucleotide sequence, V gene and J gene, and Jaccard-based multidimensional scaling clustering was applied. Thymus samples yielded on average around 810,000 unique TCRB clonotypes, compared with around 91,000 from blood samples.

The source of this sequence is a boy younger than two with a congenital heart defect. Donor details come from another sample of the same person, matched by shared clones. The rearranged chain carries TRBV15 and TRBJ1-3; the D gene is possibly TRBD1, with 5 bases matching. Sequencing was carried out using thymocytes. In nucleotides, the sequence is TGTGCCACCAGCAGAGATGGGGGGGGTCCGATCAGCTCTGGAAACACCATATATTTT. This is translated as CATSRDGGGPISSGNTIYF.